These T cell receptor beta chains were read from a single sample in a study of molecular identifiers for immune sequencing clone quantification. TCRdb passed the PCR reads through MiXCR, listing each CDR3 protein once. The repertoire has nearly 650,000 distinct CDR3 sequences, around 25% of them found once; the top ten carry about 0.78%. Source material: naive CD8+ T cells from blood, with Jurkat cell RNA spiked in. The source of these receptors is a human donor in good health. Some libraries in this study had Jurkat cell RNA spiked in. Each CDR3 is given with its conserved first and last residue. D genes are given only for firm matches. Expanded clones are given a class, and other clones once, few, many or no size at all.

length,size,D,V,J,CDR3,DNA
17,few,TRBD2,TRBV4-2,TRBJ2-7,CASSQALSSGGTYEQYF,TGTGCCAGCAGCCAAGCCCTATCTAGCGGGGGTACTTACGAGCAGTACTTC
15,-,-,TRBV30,TRBJ1-6,CAWSDEGGPGSPLHF,TGTGCCTGGAGTGACGAGGGCGGCCCGGGCTCACCCCTCCACTTT
14,many,TRBD2,TRBV29-1,TRBJ2-1,CSVEGLASPNEQFF,TGCAGCGTTGAAGGACTAGCGAGCCCCAATGAGCAGTTCTTC
14,-,TRBD1,TRBV7-8,TRBJ1-1,CASSLRTGKTEAFF,TGTGCCAGCAGCCTCCGGACAGGGAAGACTGAAGCTTTCTTT
13,many,TRBD2,TRBV29-1,TRBJ2-7,CSVAEGLAGEQYF,TGCAGCGTTGCTGAGGGACTAGCGGGCGAGCAGTACTTC
17,-,TRBD2,TRBV7-9,TRBJ2-3,CASSSVAGGRPPDTQYF,TGTGCCAGCAGCTCCGTAGCGGGAGGGCGACCCCCAGATACGCAGTATTTT
16,few,-,TRBV7-9,TRBJ1-1,CASSFPGQGLNTEAFF,TGTGCCAGCAGCTTCCCCGGGCAGGGACTTAACACTGAAGCTTTCTTT
14,few,-,TRBV5-6,TRBJ1-1,CASTLEGGGKEAFF,TGTGCCAGCACCCTCGAGGGGGGGGGCAAGGAAGCTTTCTTT
14,-,-,TRBV9,TRBJ2-3,CASGPPPSTDTQYF,TGTGCCAGCGGGCCTCCCCCCTCCACAGATACGCAGTATTTT
13,-,-,TRBV6-5,TRBJ2-1,CASSYDTDNEQFF,TGTGCCAGCAGTTACGATACAGACAATGAGCAGTTCTTC
15,-,TRBD1,TRBV19,TRBJ2-5,CASGKLPGTEETQYF,TGTGCCAGTGGTAAACTCCCCGGGACAGAAGAGACCCAGTACTTC
16,few,-,TRBV27,TRBJ2-7,CASSLSAADSGYEQYF,TGTGCCAGCAGTTTATCTGCCGCCGACTCGGGCTACGAGCAGTACTTC
14,-,-,TRBV30,TRBJ2-1,CAWSGVRRDNEQFF,TGTGCCTGGAGTGGGGTCCGGAGAGACAATGAGCAGTTCTTC
13,-,-,TRBV27,TRBJ1-2,CASSLYYGNGYTF,TGTGCCAGCAGTTTATACTACGGAAATGGCTACACCTTC
15,-,TRBD2,TRBV2,TRBJ2-1,CASSDGTSSYNEQFF,TGTGCCAGCAGTGATGGGACTAGCTCCTACAATGAGCAGTTCTTC
16,few,TRBD1,TRBV3-1,TRBJ1-4,CASSREGGNLMKELFF,TGTGCCAGCAGCCGGGAAGGGGGCAATCTAATGAAAGAACTGTTTTTT
15,-,TRBD1,TRBV7-8,TRBJ2-7,CASSDPQGAGYEQYF,TGTGCCAGCAGCGACCCACAGGGGGCGGGCTACGAGCAGTACTTC
13,-,-,TRBV20-1,TRBJ2-7,CSAIIPGAYEQYF,TGCAGTGCTATCATTCCAGGGGCCTACGAGCAGTACTTC
15,many,TRBD1,TRBV27,TRBJ2-7,CASSPTGPLGYEQYF,TGTGCCAGCAGTCCGACAGGGCCCCTGGGCTACGAGCAGTACTTC
15,once,-,TRBV3-1,TRBJ1-2,CASSQTTEPYYGYTF,TGTGCCAGCAGCCAAACGACCGAGCCCTACTATGGCTACACCTTC
12,many,TRBD1,TRBV30,TRBJ2-1,CASDRGLNEQFF,TGTGCTTCAGACAGGGGGCTCAATGAGCAGTTCTTC
13,many,-,TRBV14,TRBJ2-5,CASSQEIRGSQYF,TGTGCCAGCAGCCAAGAAATCCGCGGGTCCCAGTACTTC
13,many,-,TRBV5-1,TRBJ2-1,CASSSDSNNEQFF,TGCGCCAGCAGCTCGGACAGCAACAATGAGCAGTTCTTC
13,many,-,TRBV28,TRBJ1-2,CASSPGIVYGYTF,TGTGCCAGCTCGCCCGGCATCGTCTATGGCTACACCTTC
15,-,-,TRBV7-2,TRBJ2-5,CASRLSQAPQETQYF,TGTGCCAGCAGGCTTTCCCAAGCGCCCCAAGAGACCCAGTACTTC
14,-,-,TRBV19,TRBJ1-1,CASSIDGMNTEAFF,TGTGCCAGTAGTATCGACGGAATGAACACTGAAGCTTTCTTT
16,-,-,TRBV7-9,TRBJ2-3,CASSLSAGGGTDTQYF,TGTGCCAGCAGCTTAAGCGCAGGGGGGGGCACAGATACGCAGTATTTT
13,many,-,TRBV6-5,TRBJ1-1,CASTQAGWTEAFF,TGTGCCAGCACCCAAGCAGGGTGGACTGAAGCTTTCTTT
15,many,-,TRBV7-9,TRBJ1-1,CASRSPGLGNTEAFF,TGTGCCAGCCGCAGCCCGGGACTGGGGAACACTGAAGCTTTCTTT
14,many,-,TRBV6-2/TRBV6-3,TRBJ1-1,CASSPSGPGTEAFF,TGTGCCAGCAGTCCCAGTGGGCCGGGGACTGAAGCTTTCTTT
16,many,TRBD1,TRBV14,TRBJ2-3,CASSIWTGGTTDTQYF,TGTGCCAGCAGCATCTGGACAGGGGGCACGACAGATACGCAGTATTTT
17,-,TRBD2,TRBV5-3,TRBJ2-3,CASSLHPRDYLTDTQYF,TGTGCCAGCAGCTTACACCCCCGGGACTATCTCACAGATACGCAGTATTTT
16,-,-,TRBV3-1,TRBJ1-4,CASSQEVYGLGRKLFF,TGTGCCAGCAGCCAAGAGGTATATGGCCTCGGGCGAAAACTGTTTTTT
15,few,-,TRBV12-3/TRBV12-4,TRBJ1-5,CASSWTPDPNQPQHF,TGTGCCAGCAGTTGGACACCTGACCCCAATCAGCCCCAGCATTTT
16,few,-,TRBV11-2,TRBJ1-6,CASSQYRDSYNSPLHF,TGTGCCAGCAGCCAGTACAGAGACTCCTATAATTCACCCCTCCACTTT
15,-,-,TRBV20-1,TRBJ1-5,CSARDSSGHNQPQHF,TGCAGTGCTAGAGATTCCTCGGGGCACAATCAGCCCCAGCATTTT
13,-,-,TRBV19,TRBJ1-1,CASSIGTWTEAFF,TGTGCCAGTAGTATCGGGACATGGACTGAAGCTTTCTTT